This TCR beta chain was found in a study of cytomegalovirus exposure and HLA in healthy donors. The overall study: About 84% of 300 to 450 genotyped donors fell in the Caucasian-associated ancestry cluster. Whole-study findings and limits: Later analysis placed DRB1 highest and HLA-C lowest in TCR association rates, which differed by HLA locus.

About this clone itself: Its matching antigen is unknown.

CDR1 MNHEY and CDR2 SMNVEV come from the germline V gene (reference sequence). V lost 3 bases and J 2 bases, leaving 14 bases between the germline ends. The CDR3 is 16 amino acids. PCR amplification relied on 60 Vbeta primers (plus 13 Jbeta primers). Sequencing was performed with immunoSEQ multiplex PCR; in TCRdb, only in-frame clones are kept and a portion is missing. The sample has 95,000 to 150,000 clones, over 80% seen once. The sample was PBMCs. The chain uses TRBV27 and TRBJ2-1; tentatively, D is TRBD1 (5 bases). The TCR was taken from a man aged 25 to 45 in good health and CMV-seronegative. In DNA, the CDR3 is TGTGCCAGCAGTTTCGGCAGACAGCGAACCTACAATGAGCAGTTCTTC. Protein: CASSFGRQRTYNEQFF.